This paragraph covers one T cell receptor (beta chain) sequence. Its antigen is not yet known. No much larger clone is present one base from it, and per-base qualities are unavailable. The CDR3 regions of human TCRbeta chains were subjected to immunosequencing. The authors' analysis ran thus. TCRs in the repertoires were matched against a reference library of SARS-CoV-2-specific TCRs that had been generated with the MIRA antigen-specificity platform. Breadth was defined as the fraction of unique TCRs that were SARS-CoV-2-associated, and depth was defined as the fraction of total T cells that were SARS-CoV-2-associated. Using the MIRA data, every spike-specific TCR was mapped to the spike region that the TCR reacted to and assigned to either a CD4 or a CD8 class. Log10-transformed breadth and depth values were compared by one-way ANOVA with Sidak's multiple comparisons tests. TCRdb carries this immuneACCESS record with in-frame sequences only. Its versions omit some clonotypes, under half of them owing to an unresolved V gene in the studies checked, with the rest unexplained. V and J calls and clone size are given by that table; D and trimming were obtained from the DNA. Counted in this sample were 100,000 to 150,000 clones; roughly 92% of them appeared once. Together, the top ten hold about 1.1% of the sample.

The germline V end is reduced by 7 bases and the J end by 9 bases; junction bases left unmatched: 8. Including the terminal cysteine and phenylalanine, the CDR3 comprises 12 residues. Only the CDR3 DNA is retained, 36 bases long and in frame from the first base. The germline V gene specifies SGHDT as CDR1 and YYEEEE as CDR2. Sample time point, as interpreted from the label and publication: about 28 days (+/-7) after the second vaccine dose. Because spike-specific TCR depth and breadth did not differ between the two schedules, AZD1222 recipients who got a second dose at roughly 4 weeks were pooled with those who got a second dose at roughly 12 weeks. Vaccinee samples were obtained from the UK trials COV001 and COV002, which included a single-blind randomized controlled phase 2/3 trial of AZD1222 (ChAdOx1 nCoV-19) in healthy adults. Trial participant PBMC samples were collected at day 0 and day 28 after the second dose for TCRbeta chain sequencing.

This entry comes from a study of T cell responses to AZD1222 COVID-19 vaccine listed by TCRdb under 2021. The study in broad terms: TCR sequencing covered 233 trial participants: 200 to 220 given two doses of AZD1222 and about 26 given two doses of MenACWY control vaccine. Trial participants were enrolled into age subgroups of 18-55, 56-69 and 70-plus years, which contained 148, 28 and 57 TCR-sequenced participants, respectively.

General study outcomes and caveats: Most participants were white British and females outnumbered males, and the authors suggested that clonal diversity may have been underestimated. The vaccine-associated CD4 TCRs covered the entire spike protein, and the dominant responses fell in regions 160-218 and 743-854. The 56-69-year group was small, and its depth increase did not reach significance, likely because of low power. Nearly half of unique spike-specific TCRs reportedly recognized epitopes outside regions mutated in the B.1.351 and B.1.1.7 variants. After two AZD1222 doses, spike-specific TCR breadth and depth were significantly higher than at day 0 and than in MenACWY recipients. Conclusions about previously exposed vaccinees are limited because only six or seven AZD1222 recipients were SARS-CoV-2 seropositive at baseline. No day 14 peak-response samples were available, so repertoires were characterized only after the peak T cell response.

This material consisted of peripheral blood, taken 28 days after the second AZD1222 dose. The chain is made from TRBV5-6 and TRBJ2-3; TRBD1 fits 7 bases in the junction. The sequence was obtained from an adult who received the AZD1222 COVID-19 vaccine. DNA sequence: TGTGCCAGCGACCTCCAGGGGGAGACGCAGTATTTT. Its product reads: CASDLQGETQYF.